The clone carrying this T cell receptor (beta chain) was recorded at least ten times. Every cDNA TCR molecule received its own unique molecular identifier. Each CDR3 protein gets one entry after TCRdb re-called the 5' RACE reads with MiXCR. The sample records under 35,000 distinct CDR3 sequences, 5.4% being singletons. Time point: blood at routine non-recurrence follow-up after resection. This sample stems from a study of spatial heterogeneity in lung cancer. The CDR3 spans 11 residues. V was cut by 7 bases and J by 6 bases, with 8 bases left in between. Germline V gene sequence: CDR1 MDHEN, CDR2 SYDVKM.

This chain joins TRBV28 and TRBJ2-3; D is undetermined. Sequencing used PBMCs, obtained at follow-up. The TCR sequence derives from a female donor with early-stage non-small cell lung cancer. CDR3 sequence: CASTLRDTQYF. CDR3 in DNA: TGTGCCAGCACCCTAAGGGATACGCAGTATTTT.